These T cell receptor beta chains were read from a single sample in a study of vaccination effects on CD4 cells after COVID-19. The method was immunoSEQ multiplex PCR; TCRdb's version includes in-frame clones alone and lacks a portion of them. The sample lists 27,000 or so clones; roughly 70% were seen once. Their antigens are not known. The sample was CD4+ T cells from PBMCs cultured with HCoV-NL63 spike peptides, taken before COVID-19 vaccination. The receptors shown here come from a human donor who received a COVID-19 vaccine. Both conserved end residues are part of each CDR3. Fields, in order: J gene, CDR3 length, D gene, V gene, clone size, CDR3 protein, CDR3 DNA. The D gene is left open where the match is weak. The size field is filled for only some rows; it gives once, few, many or a size class.

J: TRBJ2-7; length: 14; D: NA; V: TRBV18; size: NA; CDR3: CASSPNQGSYEQYF; DNA: TGTGCCAGCTCACCAAATCAGGGTTCCTACGAGCAGTACTTC
J: TRBJ1-2; length: 14; D: TRBD1; V: TRBV4-2; size: NA; CDR3: CASSRIGTDYGYTF; DNA: TGTGCCAGCAGCCGTATTGGGACAGACTATGGCTACACCTTC
J: TRBJ1-1; length: 18; D: NA; V: TRBV4-1; size: once; CDR3: CASSQEIRLQVSSTEAFF; DNA: TGCGCCAGCAGCCAAGAAATACGCCTCCAGGTCAGCAGCACTGAAGCTTTCTTT
J: TRBJ2-4; length: 14; D: NA; V: TRBV7-9; size: NA; CDR3: CASSLVLQGNIQYF; DNA: TGTGCCAGCAGCTTAGTTCTCCAGGGAAACATTCAGTACTTC
J: TRBJ1-2; length: 13; D: NA; V: TRBV7-2; size: NA; CDR3: CASSLAFGDGYTF; DNA: TGTGCCAGCAGCTTAGCGTTCGGGGACGGCTACACCTTC
J: TRBJ1-4; length: 15; D: NA; V: TRBV9; size: NA; CDR3: CASSPPPQNNEKLFF; DNA: TGTGCCAGCAGCCCCCCTCCCCAAAATAATGAAAAACTGTTTTTT
J: TRBJ1-5; length: 14; D: NA; V: TRBV19; size: few; CDR3: CASSDTGFNQPQHF; DNA: TGTGCCAGTAGTGACACAGGGTTTAACCAGCCCCAGCATTTT
J: TRBJ1-2; length: 11; D: NA; V: TRBV19; size: NA; CDR3: CASREVYGYTF; DNA: TGTGCCAGTAGAGAAGTCTATGGCTACACCTTC
J: TRBJ1-1; length: 15; D: TRBD1; V: TRBV7-9; size: few; CDR3: CASSSRTGLEFEAFF; DNA: TGTGCCAGCAGCTCCCGGACAGGCTTGGAATTTGAAGCTTTCTTT
J: TRBJ2-3; length: 17; D: NA; V: TRBV12-2; size: NA; CDR3: CASRFPFASGYTDTQYF; DNA: TGTGCAAGTCGCTTTCCATTTGCTAGCGGATACACAGATACGCAGTATTTT
J: TRBJ2-5; length: 13; D: NA; V: TRBV4-1; size: NA; CDR3: CASSQIWAETQYF; DNA: TGCGCCAGCAGCCAAATATGGGCCGAGACCCAGTACTTC
J: TRBJ1-1; length: 16; D: TRBD1; V: TRBV25-1; size: NA; CDR3: CASSRGYRGPDTEAFF; DNA: TGTGCCAGCAGCAGAGGGTACAGGGGTCCGGACACTGAAGCTTTCTTT
J: TRBJ1-5; length: 14; D: TRBD1; V: TRBV6-1; size: NA; CDR3: CASSEVDREQPQHF; DNA: TGTGCCAGCAGTGAGGTGGACAGGGAACAGCCCCAGCATTTT
J: TRBJ1-5; length: 14; D: NA; V: TRBV10-3; size: NA; CDR3: CATSREVNNQPQHF; DNA: TGTGCCACCTCAAGGGAGGTAAACAATCAGCCCCAGCATTTT
J: TRBJ2-4; length: 19; D: TRBD2; V: TRBV4-2; size: NA; CDR3: CASSQETGLAGGLLNIQYF; DNA: TGTGCCAGCAGCCAAGAGACCGGACTAGCGGGGGGGCTATTAAACATTCAGTACTTC
J: TRBJ2-7; length: 14; D: TRBD1; V: TRBV5-1; size: few; CDR3: CASSPGGAYGEQYF; DNA: TGCGCCAGCAGCCCAGGGGGTGCATACGGTGAGCAGTACTTC
J: TRBJ2-3; length: 19; D: NA; V: TRBV5-1; size: NA; CDR3: CASSFSKAFGGTSRDTQYF; DNA: TGCGCCAGCAGCTTCAGCAAGGCCTTTGGCGGGACCAGTCGGGATACGCAGTATTTT
J: TRBJ2-2; length: 19; D: TRBD2; V: TRBV15; size: NA; CDR3: CATSPPAGGGGRHTGELFF; DNA: TGTGCCACCAGCCCTCCGGCGGGAGGAGGCGGGAGACACACCGGGGAGCTGTTTTTT
J: TRBJ1-6; length: 16; D: NA; V: TRBV28; size: NA; CDR3: CASSLWGGAFNSPLHF; DNA: TGTGCCAGCAGTTTATGGGGGGGGGCTTTCAATTCACCCCTCCACTTT
J: TRBJ2-1; length: 18; D: TRBD2; V: TRBV9; size: NA; CDR3: CASSPRGSGGVHYNEQFF; DNA: TGTGCCAGCAGCCCCCGGGGTAGCGGGGGGGTTCATTACAATGAGCAGTTCTTC
J: TRBJ2-7; length: 12; D: NA; V: TRBV6-2/TRBV6-3; size: NA; CDR3: CASSYSYREQYF; DNA: TGTGCCAGCAGTTATTCTTACCGGGAGCAGTACTTC
J: TRBJ2-7; length: 13; D: TRBD1; V: TRBV14; size: NA; CDR3: CASSRDRGLEQYF; DNA: TGTGCCAGCAGCCGGGACAGGGGTCTCGAGCAGTACTTC
J: TRBJ2-3; length: 13; D: NA; V: TRBV19; size: NA; CDR3: CASSRGRGDTQYF; DNA: TGTGCCAGTAGTAGGGGTCGGGGAGATACGCAGTATTTT
J: TRBJ1-5; length: 16; D: TRBD1; V: TRBV28; size: NA; CDR3: CASSSGQGARNQPQHF; DNA: TGTGCCAGCAGCTCCGGACAGGGGGCGAGGAATCAGCCCCAGCATTTT
J: TRBJ1-6; length: 15; D: TRBD1; V: TRBV19; size: NA; CDR3: CASSPRQGDNSPLHF; DNA: TGTGCCAGTAGTCCAAGACAGGGGGATAATTCACCCCTCCACTTT
J: TRBJ2-1; length: 14; D: TRBD2; V: TRBV28; size: NA; CDR3: CASSLGGSYNEQFF; DNA: TGTGCCAGCAGTTTGGGGGGGTCCTACAATGAGCAGTTCTTC
J: TRBJ2-5; length: 14; D: TRBD2; V: TRBV3-1/TRBV3-2; size: NA; CDR3: CASSQSVAGQTQYF; DNA: TGTGCCAGCAGCCAATCGGTAGCGGGCCAGACCCAGTACTTC
J: TRBJ1-1; length: 14; D: NA; V: TRBV7-9; size: few; CDR3: CASSHRGGSTEAFF; DNA: TGTGCCAGCAGCCACCGGGGGGGCAGCACTGAAGCTTTCTTT
J: TRBJ2-5; length: 12; D: NA; V: TRBV5-1; size: NA; CDR3: CASSLDRETQYF; DNA: TGCGCCAGCAGCTTGGACAGAGAGACCCAGTACTTC
J: TRBJ2-1; length: 15; D: TRBD2; V: TRBV11-3; size: NA; CDR3: CASSYGTSGRTEQFF; DNA: TGTGCCAGCAGCTACGGGACTAGCGGGAGAACTGAGCAGTTCTTC
J: TRBJ1-5; length: 15; D: NA; V: TRBV28; size: NA; CDR3: CASRPTPGANQPQHF; DNA: TGTGCCAGCAGGCCAACCCCAGGGGCCAATCAGCCCCAGCATTTT
J: TRBJ2-1; length: 13; D: TRBD1; V: TRBV18; size: NA; CDR3: CASSRDRVGEQFF; DNA: TGTGCCAGCTCACGGGACAGGGTTGGTGAGCAGTTCTTC
J: TRBJ2-1; length: 18; D: TRBD2; V: TRBV19; size: NA; CDR3: CASSAALGLAGGRNEQFF; DNA: TGTGCCAGTAGTGCGGCCCTTGGACTAGCGGGGGGGCGAAATGAGCAGTTCTTC
J: TRBJ1-6; length: 15; D: NA; V: TRBV5-5; size: NA; CDR3: CASSDLRARFQPLHF; DNA: TGTGCCAGCAGTGACCTGCGGGCCCGATTTCAACCCCTCCACTTT
J: TRBJ1-2; length: 15; D: NA; V: TRBV7-2; size: NA; CDR3: CASSPQWPEVYGYTF; DNA: TGTGCCAGCAGCCCCCAGTGGCCAGAAGTCTATGGCTACACCTTC
J: TRBJ1-1; length: 13; D: NA; V: TRBV7-9; size: once; CDR3: CASSASRGTEAFF; DNA: TGTGCCAGCAGCGCCAGCAGGGGAACTGAAGCTTTCTTT
J: TRBJ2-5; length: 14; D: TRBD1; V: TRBV7-9; size: NA; CDR3: CASSLETGWETQYF; DNA: TGTGCCAGCAGCTTAGAGACAGGGTGGGAGACCCAGTACTTC
J: TRBJ1-5; length: 15; D: NA; V: TRBV7-2; size: NA; CDR3: CASSFAGYSNQPQHF; DNA: TGTGCCAGCAGCTTCGCAGGGTATAGCAATCAGCCCCAGCATTTT
J: TRBJ1-1; length: 12; D: NA; V: TRBV7-9; size: NA; CDR3: CASSPRDTEAFF; DNA: TGTGCCAGCAGCCCCCGGGACACTGAAGCTTTCTTT
J: TRBJ2-4; length: 16; D: NA; V: TRBV7-9; size: NA; CDR3: CASSLSTVIAKNIQYF; DNA: TGTGCCAGCAGCTTATCCACAGTCATAGCCAAAAACATTCAGTACTTC
J: TRBJ2-7; length: 17; D: NA; V: TRBV7-5; size: NA; CDR3: CARSLGISGGARCEQYF; DNA: TGTGCCAGAAGCTTAGGAATCAGCGGGGGGGCCCGGTGCGAGCAGTACTTC
J: TRBJ1-6; length: 12; D: NA; V: TRBV27; size: NA; CDR3: CASRMGNSPLHF; DNA: TGTGCCAGCAGGATGGGCAATTCACCCCTCCACTTT
J: TRBJ1-2; length: 15; D: NA; V: TRBV4-1; size: NA; CDR3: CASSQDEARPRGYTF; DNA: TGCGCCAGCAGCCAAGATGAAGCCCGTCCGAGGGGCTACACCTTC
J: TRBJ1-2; length: 14; D: NA; V: TRBV5-1; size: NA; CDR3: CASSPQGVGSGYTF; DNA: TGCGCCAGCAGCCCCCAAGGGGTAGGGAGCGGCTACACCTTC